This T cell receptor beta chain was obtained from a study of post-analysis software for immune sequencing data. The CDR3 runs 12 residues. Per the germline V gene, CDR1 is SGHRS and CDR2 is YFSETQ. Trimming took 2 bases from V and 11 from J, leaving 11 bases between them. Study-level points and caveats: Strong same-batch co-clustering of samples appeared with F measure clustering. Controls showed lower frequencies than patients for roughly 5 TRBV segments, and TRBV5-6, TRBV5-1 and TRBV20-1 were among these.

Every TCR beta cDNA library bore unique molecular identifiers. MiXCR, run by TCRdb on the PCR reads, gives a single entry per CDR3 protein. The sample comprises a few hundred thousand distinct CDR3 sequences, 34% of which are singletons, and 4.5% to 7.5% rests with the top ten. Concerning this clonotype: The antigen is not known.

V usage is TRBV5-1 and J usage is TRBJ2-1; no definite D call. This clonotype was sampled from a girl younger than 18 with multiple sclerosis. The sequencing input was blood. CDR3 coding DNA: TGCGCCAGCAGCTTCACCAGGTATAAGCAGTTCTTC. Its translation is CASSFTRYKQFF.